This TCR beta chain was obtained from a study of blood T cell repertoires in COVID-19. About the research overall: Some COVID-19 samples were acute and others convalescent; all came from the United States, Italy and Spain. Nucleic acid was either cDNA or gDNA, and it came from T cells, B-cell-depleted T cells, or PBMCs.

CDR1 SGHTA and CDR2 FQGNSA come from the germline V gene. CDR3 length equals 14 residues. The ends lost 4 bases at V and 3 bases at J; junction bases unmatched: 5. As handled by the study authors: Amplifying reference gene primers gave estimates of nucleated cell counts. Measured with immunoSEQ multiplex PCR; TCRdb has only the in-frame clones, and not every one. V and J calls and clone size are copied from that table; D and trimming were computed from the DNA. The profile covers about 110,000 clones, with under 90% appearing a single time and 11% to 15% taken by the ten largest. The sample comprised peripheral blood. V gene TRBV7-2 combines with J gene TRBJ2-5; 7 nucleotides match TRBD1. The sequence derives from a woman aged 55 to 70 with acute or convalescent COVID-19. The CDR3 reads CASSSLGTEETQYF. The CDR3 coding sequence is TGTGCCAGCAGCTCCCTCGGGACAGAAGAGACCCAGTACTTC.